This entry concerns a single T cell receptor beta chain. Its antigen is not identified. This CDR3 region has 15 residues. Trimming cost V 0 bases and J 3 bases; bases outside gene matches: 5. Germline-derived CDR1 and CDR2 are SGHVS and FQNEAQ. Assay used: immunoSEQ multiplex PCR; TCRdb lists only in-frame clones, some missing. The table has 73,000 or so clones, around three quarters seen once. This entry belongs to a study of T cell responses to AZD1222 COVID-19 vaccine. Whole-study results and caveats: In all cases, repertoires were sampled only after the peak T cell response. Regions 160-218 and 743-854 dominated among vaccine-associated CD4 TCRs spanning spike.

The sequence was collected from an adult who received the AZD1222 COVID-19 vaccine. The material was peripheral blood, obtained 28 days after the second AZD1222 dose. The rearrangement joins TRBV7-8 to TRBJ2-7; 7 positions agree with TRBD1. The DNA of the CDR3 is TGTGCCAGCAGCTTAGCGGGACAGAGAGTCTACGAGCAGTACTTC. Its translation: CASSLAGQRVYEQYF.